This is a list of T cell receptor beta chains from one sample in a study of cytomegalovirus exposure and HLA in healthy donors. The table came from immunoSEQ multiplex PCR; TCRdb's copy has only in-frame clones and leaves some out. The sample has 100,000 to 150,000 clones, roughly four fifths seen once; the top ten hold less than 7%. Sequenced input: PBMCs. The receptors were gathered from a woman aged 45-60 years in good health and CMV-seropositive. Each CDR3 is given with its conserved first and last residue. Each record gives: clone size, V gene, J gene, CDR3 length, D gene, CDR3 DNA, CDR3 protein. D genes are given only for firm matches. Expanded clones get a size class; other rows say once, few or many, or leave the size out.

NA	TRBV27	TRBJ1-4	16	NA	TGTGCCAGCAGTTTATCGATCAGTGCGGCTAATGAAAAACTGTTTTTT	CASSLSISAANEKLFF
NA	TRBV7-2	TRBJ1-4	15	NA	TGTGCCAGCAGCTTACAGGTTACAACTAATGAAAAACTGTTTTTT	CASSLQVTTNEKLFF
NA	TRBV10-3	TRBJ2-2	15	TRBD2	TGTGCCATCTCGGGCGGGGGACCGAACACCGGGGAGCTGTTTTTT	CAISGGGPNTGELFF
NA	TRBV6-5	TRBJ1-2	13	NA	TGTGCCAGTCGAAAGGGGGGGAACTATGGCTACACCTTC	CASRKGGNYGYTF
few	TRBV5-1	TRBJ2-1	16	NA	TGCGCCAGCAGCCCCGGACTTGTGAGCTCCTACAATGAGCAGTTCTTC	CASSPGLVSSYNEQFF
NA	TRBV25-1	TRBJ2-5	17	TRBD1	TGTGCCAGCAGTGAATTAGGGGGCACAGGGACCCAAGAGACCCAGTACTTC	CASSELGGTGTQETQYF
NA	TRBV5-1	TRBJ2-3	17	TRBD2	TGCGCCAGCAGCTTGGTACCCAGCGGGGGCTACACAGATACGCAGTATTTT	CASSLVPSGGYTDTQYF
many	TRBV6-4	TRBJ1-1	20	NA	TGTGCCAGCAGTGACTCCGCCGTAGTGGGCAACCACGGGATGAACACTGAAGCTTTCTTT	CASSDSAVVGNHGMNTEAFF
once	TRBV12-5	TRBJ2-1	13	TRBD2	TGTGCTAGTGGTTCTAGCGGGGGGGATGAGCAGTTCTTC	CASGSSGGDEQFF
few	TRBV14	TRBJ1-1	16	TRBD1	TGTGCCAGCAGCCACCGGACCGGGACAGGGAACACTGAAGCTTTCTTT	CASSHRTGTGNTEAFF
many	TRBV7-9	TRBJ2-6	15	NA	TGTGCCAGCAGCTTGAGGCCCAGAGGGGCCAACGTCCTGACTTTC	CASSLRPRGANVLTF
NA	TRBV7-2	TRBJ1-4	15	TRBD1	TGTGCCAGCAGCCAAGGGACAGGGGGCGGTGAAAAACTGTTTTTT	CASSQGTGGGEKLFF
NA	TRBV19	TRBJ2-5	12	TRBD1	TGTGCCAGTAGTACAGGGGGTGAGACCCAGTACTTC	CASSTGGETQYF
NA	TRBV14	TRBJ2-3	18	NA	TGTGCCAGCAGCTCCCGGCGCGGGGATTCTACTAGCACAGATACGCAGTATTTT	CASSSRRGDSTSTDTQYF
NA	TRBV4-1	TRBJ2-7	14	TRBD1	TGCGCCAGCAGCCAAGATTTGGACAGGGGAGGGCAGTACTTC	CASSQDLDRGGQYF
NA	TRBV15	TRBJ2-4	19	NA	TGTGCCACCAGCAGAGATTTGGGTTTAGGGGGAGTTGGCAAAAACATTCAGTACTTC	CATSRDLGLGGVGKNIQYF
NA	TRBV4-1	TRBJ2-7	13	NA	TGCGCCAGCAGCCAAGATTTCGGGTACGAGCAGTACTTC	CASSQDFGYEQYF
NA	TRBV6-1	TRBJ1-4	15	NA	TGTGCCAGCAGTGAACTGCCGGGAGGGCGTGAAAAACTGTTTTTT	CASSELPGGREKLFF
few	TRBV9	TRBJ2-4	13	NA	TGTGCCAGCAGCGTAAATGACTGGTACATTCAGTACTTC	CASSVNDWYIQYF
NA	TRBV7-9	TRBJ2-7	13	NA	TGTGCCAGCAGCCAGGCCCCGTTGGGCGAGCAGTACTTC	CASSQAPLGEQYF
NA	TRBV14	TRBJ2-7	14	NA	TGTGCCAGCAGCCAAGCGGGTGGTGGGAGAGAGCAGTACTTC	CASSQAGGGREQYF
NA	TRBV29-1	TRBJ2-7	15	TRBD1	TGCAGCGTTGCAGAGGGACAGGGGACGTCCTACGAGCAGTACTTC	CSVAEGQGTSYEQYF
NA	TRBV9	TRBJ2-5	15	TRBD2	TGTGCCAGCAGCGTAGCTAGCGGGGGGGAGACGACCCAGTACTTC	CASSVASGGETTQYF
NA	TRBV5-1	TRBJ1-5	14	NA	TGCGCCAGCAGCTCGGGGTCCCTTAGTCAGCCCCAGCATTTT	CASSSGSLSQPQHF
NA	TRBV10-3	TRBJ1-1	14	TRBD1	TGTGCCATCAGTGCTGAACAGGGGCACACTGAAGCTTTCTTT	CAISAEQGHTEAFF
NA	TRBV5-1	TRBJ2-2	14	TRBD1	TGCGCCAGCAGCACCGGACAGGGGACCGGGGAGCTGTTTTTT	CASSTGQGTGELFF
NA	TRBV2	TRBJ1-4	15	NA	TGTGCCAGCAGTGAATTGGGGGGGCGTAGTGAAAAACTGTTTTTT	CASSELGGRSEKLFF
NA	TRBV19	TRBJ2-5	13	NA	TGTGCCAGTAGTATTCAGGGACAAGAGACCCAGTACTTC	CASSIQGQETQYF
NA	TRBV11-2	TRBJ1-1	11	NA	TGTGCCAGCAGCTTGGCAGGGAAAGCTTTCTTT	CASSLAGKAFF
once	TRBV5-1	TRBJ1-2	16	NA	TGCGCCAGCGGGCTGCCGGAAGGGACGGGGGACTATGGCTACACCTTC	CASGLPEGTGDYGYTF
NA	TRBV19	TRBJ2-2	16	NA	TGTGCCAGTACCAGAGACATCCTCGGGAACACCGGGGAGCTGTTTTTT	CASTRDILGNTGELFF
NA	TRBV9	TRBJ1-2	15	TRBD1	TGTGCCAGCAGCGTAGAAGGGACAGGGGGCGATGGCTACACCTTC	CASSVEGTGGDGYTF
NA	TRBV7-9	TRBJ1-4	14	TRBD1	TGTTCCAGCATATGGACAGGGGGAAATGAAAAACTGTTTTTT	CSSIWTGGNEKLFF
NA	TRBV7-8	TRBJ2-5	15	NA	TGTGCCAGCAGCGCTCCGTCAGGGGTCCAAGAGACCCAGTACTTC	CASSAPSGVQETQYF
NA	TRBV5-5	TRBJ1-1	14	TRBD1	TGTGCCAGCAGCTTTATCGACAGGGGCACTGAAGCTTTCTTT	CASSFIDRGTEAFF
NA	TRBV7-6	TRBJ2-3	13	NA	TGTGCCAGCAGCTCCCCTAACTCAGATACGCAGTATTTT	CASSSPNSDTQYF
once	TRBV19	TRBJ2-3	13	NA	TGTGCCAGTAGTAGGGGGGTTTTGGATACGCAGTATTTT	CASSRGVLDTQYF
NA	TRBV5-4	TRBJ1-1	13	NA	TGTGCCAGCAGCTTGCCACCCCAGGCTGAAGCTTTCTTT	CASSLPPQAEAFF
few	TRBV6-5	TRBJ2-1	16	TRBD2	TGTGCCAGCAGTTCCCCGCGGAGGACTAGTAGATATGAGCAGTTCTTC	CASSSPRRTSRYEQFF
few	TRBV7-9	TRBJ2-3	16	NA	TGTGCCAGCAGCCGTCCTATGGGGGCCGGCGCAGATACGCAGTATTTT	CASSRPMGAGADTQYF
NA	TRBV5-8	TRBJ2-2	13	NA	TGTGCCAGCAGCTTGACCCCAGCCGGGGAGCTGTTTTTT	CASSLTPAGELFF